Reported below is one T cell receptor (beta chain). The method was immunoSEQ multiplex PCR; TCRdb's version includes in-frame clones alone and lacks a portion of them. The repertoire holds about 150,000 clones, roughly nine tenths seen once, with under 1.5% in the top ten. The sample comes from a study of T cell responses to AZD1222 COVID-19 vaccine. CDR1 and CDR2 from the germline V gene are LGHNA and YSLEER. The CDR3 is made up of 15 amino acids. Trimming pared 4 bases from V and 4 bases from J, leaving 14 bases between. The rearrangement joins TRBV4-3 to TRBJ1-3, with a possible D match to TRBD1 (5 bases). The sequence came from an adult who received the AZD1222 COVID-19 vaccine. This material consisted of peripheral blood, taken 28 days after the second AZD1222 dose. CDR3 residues: CASSPDGDAGNTIYF. The CDR3 DNA reads as TGCGCCAGCAGCCCAGACGGGGACGCAGGAAACACCATATATTTT.